Listed below are T cell receptor beta chains from one sample, sequenced in a study of blood T cell repertoires in COVID-19. Libraries were prepared by immunoSEQ multiplex PCR; TCRdb keeps only in-frame clonotypes and omits some of them. The table lists tens of thousands of clones, over 75% of them singletons. The sample consisted of peripheral blood. The receptors derive from a human donor in a cohort sampled during active COVID-19. The donor label of this sample is uncertain. Each CDR3 is given with its conserved first and last residue. The order of the fields is J gene, V gene, CDR3 protein.

>TRBJ2-3|TRBV9
CASSEGVITDTQYF
>TRBJ1-1|TRBV24-1
CATTGPSTGTGGAEAFF
>TRBJ2-1|TRBV28
CASSTKSRATGGVGKYNEQFF
>TRBJ2-1|TRBV5-4
CASSPPPRGGSYNEQFF
>TRBJ2-6|TRBV6-5
CASSYTGTGANVLTF
>TRBJ1-1|TRBV28
CASSLSGTGVRGTEAFF
>TRBJ1-3|TRBV27
CASRGTGNGNTIYF
>TRBJ2-3|TRBV9
CASSREGPVDTQYF
>TRBJ2-7|TRBV9
CASSVAGVGDYEQYF
>TRBJ1-5|TRBV19
CASSNGQGRVQPQHF
>TRBJ2-1|TRBV27
CASRIGTANNEQFF
>TRBJ1-1|TRBV13
CASSSTPQGGTEAFF
>TRBJ1-5|TRBV10-3
CAISLGTAQTPSSNQPQHF
>TRBJ1-6|TRBV6-5
CASSRAGQGNSPLHF
>TRBJ1-5|TRBV6-5
CASRQGNNQPQHF
>TRBJ1-1|TRBV4-1
CASSQGLLNTEAFF
>TRBJ1-2|TRBV7-9
CASSLDPRAGYTF
>TRBJ1-1|TRBV19
CASSIDPGTRAGAFF
>TRBJ1-5|TRBV5-6
CASSTTGKGQPQHF
>TRBJ2-7|TRBV7-2
CASSRGGTSYEQYF
>TRBJ2-4|TRBV3-1/TRBV3-2
CASSLGAGQKNIQYF
>TRBJ2-1|TRBV18
CASSPRGVTRNNEQFF
>TRBJ2-2|TRBV6-5
CASGGLAGQLRELFF
>TRBJ1-6|TRBV7-3
CASSPGGNRASPLHF
>TRBJ2-7|TRBV7-2
CASSFSGLAGGPLVYEQYF
>TRBJ2-7|TRBV7-3
CASSIRGLGLSEQYF
>TRBJ1-5|TRBV29-1
CSVGFGVNQPQHF
>TRBJ2-1|TRBV11-1
CASSLTRVNEQFF
>TRBJ1-4|TRBV13
CASRRQGASEKLFF
>TRBJ2-2|TRBV5-1
CASSWTGYITGELFF
>TRBJ2-5|TRBV2
CASRTGFRETQYF
>TRBJ2-5|TRBV5-5
CASSLGSSGGLTQYF
>TRBJ2-7|TRBV6-5
CASIFSRGLYEQYF
>TRBJ2-3|TRBV10-3
CAISGAGTSKGTDTQYF
>TRBJ2-1|TRBV3-1/TRBV3-2
CASSQGWTGWDEQFF
>TRBJ1-2|TRBV7-9
CASSRLPWQGSGYTF
>TRBJ2-1|TRBV28
CASTTVDRVLNEQFF
>TRBJ1-2|TRBV10-3
CAISLRQYEKKGF
>TRBJ2-2|TRBV20-1
CSASRSNTGELFF
>TRBJ2-1|TRBV7-8
CASSLTRSYNEQFF
>TRBJ2-7|TRBV7-2
CASSLVTTYEQYF
>TRBJ1-2|TRBV9
CASSAAAGGYTF
>TRBJ1-1|TRBV2
CASTYRGANTEAFF
>TRBJ2-1|TRBV18
CASSPWDRGGNEQFF
>TRBJ2-3|TRBV28
CASSGLAVLTDTQYF
>TRBJ2-3|TRBV5-1
CASREASGISTDTQYF
>TRBJ1-2|TRBV19
CASSRAGGNYGYTF
>TRBJ2-7|TRBV28
CASSGGQGANEQYF
>TRBJ2-3|TRBV12-3/TRBV12-4
CASKPYGTDTQYF
>TRBJ2-3|TRBV7-2
CASSFRQVNTDTQYF
>TRBJ2-1|TRBV24-1
CATSSLAGGRNEQFF
>TRBJ2-2|TRBV12-3/TRBV12-4
CASNRDNTGELFF
>TRBJ1-1|TRBV28
CASTGRDRPNTEAFF